This passage covers 32 T cell receptor beta chains from one sample sequenced in a study of blood T cell repertoires in COVID-19. Clones were sequenced by immunoSEQ multiplex PCR, and TCRdb holds only the in-frame ones, with some missing. The table has 94,000 or so clones, 85% to 90% seen once. Input material: peripheral blood. These receptor sequences come from a woman aged 80 or over with active COVID-19.

This clone was seen a single time. This chain connects TRBV2 to TRBJ2-3, with TRBD2 matching 13 bases. Germline CDR1 and CDR2: SNHLY and FYNNEI. There are 15 residues in the CDR3. Losses at the gene ends were 6 bases for V and 2 bases for J; bases not matched to a gene: 2. The CDR3 is CASRGLAGHTDTQYF. The CDR3 DNA is TGTGCCAGCAGGGGACTAGCGGGACACACAGATACGCAGTATTTT.

The chain couples TRBV15 to TRBJ2-2; D may be TRBD1 (5 bases). V dropped 1 base and J dropped 7 bases, with 10 bases sitting between them. This CDR3 contains 14 residues. Looked up from germline, CDR1 is LNHNV and CDR2 is YYDKDF (reference sequence). The CDR3 loop reads CATSRGGQIGELFF. DNA of the CDR3: TGTGCCACCAGCAGAGGTGGACAAATCGGGGAGCTGTTTTTT.

CDR3 protein: CASSLLAGGNEQFF. CDR3 nucleotides: TGTGCCAGCAGTTTACTAGCGGGGGGCAATGAGCAGTTCTTC. V gene TRBV27 combines with J gene TRBJ2-1, with 11 positions matching TRBD2. The CDR3 length is 14 residues. Germline CDR1 and CDR2: MNHEY and SMNVEV (reference sequence). The V gene end was trimmed by 2 bases and the J gene end by 6 bases; junction bases not matched to a gene: 0.

The chain links TRBV28 to TRBJ1-2, with a tentative D call TRBD1 (6 bases). Germline CDR1 is MDHEN and CDR2 is SYDVKM. The V gene lost 6 bases and the J gene lost 3 bases, with 17 bases spanning the gap. The CDR3 extends over 15 amino acids. In DNA, the CDR3 is TGTGCCAGCAGCACTGCTGGGGGCAGTTACTATGGCTACACCTTC. It encodes CASSTAGGSYYGYTF.

The table lists this clone with a count of one. This chain uses TRBV19 with TRBJ2-3; TRBD2 is a possible D gene (5 bases). The germline V and J ends were trimmed by 6 bases and 2 bases, with 12 bases remaining between them. Germline V lookup: CDR1 LNHDA, CDR2 SQIVND (reference sequence). The CDR3 contains 14 residues. The CDR3 coding sequence is TGTGCCAGTAGAGTGGGAGAGTACACAGATACGCAGTATTTT. Encoded protein: CASRVGEYTDTQYF.

The CDR3 protein is CASSTSGGSWTDTQYF. CDR3 in DNA: TGTGCCAGCAGCACCTCAGGTGGGAGCTGGACAGATACGCAGTATTTT. The V call is TRBV9, the J call TRBJ2-3, with a possible D match to TRBD2 (5 bases). This CDR3 is 16 amino acids long. V shed 4 bases and J shed 3 bases, with 18 bases lying between them. Looked up from germline, CDR1 is SGDLS and CDR2 is YYNGEE.

The chain links TRBV5-1 to TRBJ2-3; no reliable D call. V was shortened by 0 bases and J by 4 bases, with 15 bases between the two germline ends. The CDR3 has 16 amino acids. CDR1 and CDR2 (germline): SGHRS, YFSETQ. The CDR3 bases are TGCGCCAGCAGCTTGGATCCGGGTGTCTCTGCAGATACGCAGTATTTT. Protein: CASSLDPGVSADTQYF.

The V gene is TRBV19, the J gene TRBJ2-7; 8 bases match TRBD1. Germline loops: CDR1 LNHDA, CDR2 SQIVND (reference sequence). The CDR3 covers 16 residues. V lost 1 base and J lost 5; bases outside the gene matches: 10. CDR3 bases: TGTGCCAGTAGTATAGGCGGGACAGGCGTTTTCCACGAGCAGTACTTC. This encodes CASSIGGTGVFHEQYF.

V and J are TRBV19 and TRBJ2-1; 13 bases match TRBD2. Germline V gives CDR1 LNHDA, CDR2 SQIVND (reference sequence). The CDR3 spans 15 residues. The V segment lost 5 bases and the J segment 7 bases; nucleotides outside the gene matches: 5. CDR3 sequence reads: CASSPLAGGYNEQFF. For the CDR3, the DNA is TGTGCCAGTAGTCCACTAGCGGGAGGGTATAATGAGCAGTTCTTC.

The genes are TRBV4-3 and TRBJ1-2; 7 bases match TRBD1. J was trimmed by 2 bases and V by 0 bases; bases with no gene match: 15. The CDR3 runs to 19 residues. Germline-derived CDR1 and CDR2 are LGHNA and YSLEER. The CDR3 DNA reads TGCGCCAGCAGCCAAGAACCCTACAGGGGCGCGGTTGGAAACTATGGCTACACCTTC. As protein: CASSQEPYRGAVGNYGYTF.

The chain employs TRBV4-1 and TRBJ1-2; D is ambiguous. This CDR3 has 15 amino acids. Germline CDR1 MGHRA, CDR2 YSYEKL. The V end lost 1 base, the J end lost 6 bases, and 15 bases lay between the germline ends. CDR3 DNA sequence: TGCGCCAGCAGCCAAGCTGAGGCCCGGCAAAATGGCTACACCTTC. Its translation: CASSQAEARQNGYTF.

The chain combines TRBV18 with TRBJ2-5; no firm D call. V was cut by 4 bases and J by 1 base, with 10 bases left in between. Germline lookup yields CDR1 KGHSH and CDR2 LQKENI. The CDR3 is 14 amino acids. The CDR3 coding sequence is TGTGCCAGCTCACGTAGACACTCCCAAGAGACCCAGTACTTC. Translating it yields CASSRRHSQETQYF.

Only one count was recorded for this clone. A read error may produce the germline difference seen at one junction end. The CDR3 reads CASTNPPRPQGF. The CDR3 DNA is TGTGCCAGTACCAACCCCCCTCGGCCCCAGGGTTTT. This chain joins TRBV19 and TRBJ2-3; TRBD1 might be the D (5 bases). CDR3 size: 12 residues. CDR1 is LNHDA, CDR2 SQIVND, per germline (reference sequence).

The CDR3 reads CASSPNRGNYGYTF. In DNA, the CDR3 is TGTGCCAGTAGTCCCAACAGGGGGAACTATGGCTACACCTTC. The rearrangement uses TRBV19 and TRBJ1-2; 8 bases agree with TRBD1. The CDR3 sequence is 14 residues long. The trim removed 5 bases at V and 2 bases at J, leaving 4 bases unmatched. Germline CDR1 LNHDA, CDR2 SQIVND (reference sequence). The variable domain in full, completed from reference TRBV19 and TRBJ1-2, reads DGGITQSPKYLFRKEGQNVTLSCEQNLNHDAMYWYRQDPGQGLRLIYYSQIVNDFQKGDIAEGYSVSREKKESFPLTVTSAQKNPTAFYLCASSPNRGNYGYTFGSGTRLTVV.

This sequence joins TRBV27 and TRBJ1-3, with D hard to call. Deletions cut 5 bases from V and 0 bases from J, with 11 bases between. This CDR3 region has 15 residues. The germline gives CDR1 MNHEY, CDR2 SMNVEV (reference sequence). The CDR3: CASSRLASSGNTIYF. CDR3 DNA: TGTGCCAGCAGTCGCCTCGCCAGCTCTGGAAACACCATATATTTT.

This chain joins TRBV9 and TRBJ1-6; the match to TRBD1 covers 8 bases. Germline assignment: CDR1 SGDLS and CDR2 YYNGEE. The CDR3 has 16 amino acids. The V and J ends lost 6 bases and 9 bases, in that order; junction bases with no gene match: 14. This CDR3 reads CASTPGAHRGGSPLHF. The CDR3 nucleotides read TGTGCCAGCACCCCGGGGGCCCACAGGGGGGGTTCACCCCTCCACTTT.

The rearrangement links TRBV3-1 (or the pseudogene TRBV3-2) to TRBJ2-2, with a possible D match to TRBD2 (5 bases). V gave up 5 bases and J gave up 5 bases, with 9 bases separating them. Germline CDR1 is LGHDT and CDR2 is YNNKEL (reference sequence). The CDR3 runs to 13 residues. The CDR3 DNA is TGTGCCAGCAGCTCCTCGGGAACCGGGGAGCTGTTTTTT. This translates into CASSSSGTGELFF.

The chain joins TRBV21-1 to TRBJ2-1; whether TRBD1, the table's D call, matches the DNA was not checked. TRBV21-1 is termed a pseudogene. The CDR3 is 12 residues long. As DNA, the CDR3 is TGTGCCAACCGTCGACACCTTTGTACCCAGTTCTTC. Its protein is CANRRHLCTQFF.

V is TRBV28 and J is TRBJ2-5, with 11 bases matching TRBD2. V trimming: 4 bases; J trimming: 5 bases; junction bases outside the gene matches: 6. The germline V gene encodes CDR1 MDHEN and CDR2 SYDVKM. The CDR3 totals 15 residues. The CDR3 DNA is TGTGCCAGCAGTTCTAGCGGGAGGTCGGCGGAGACCCAGTACTTC. Translation: CASSSSGRSAETQYF.

This rearrangement joins TRBV19 to TRBJ1-5; possibly TRBD1 for D (6 bases). Trimming pared 6 bases from V and 4 bases from J, leaving 13 bases between. CDR3 length: 14 amino acids. Germline V lookup: CDR1 LNHDA, CDR2 SQIVND (reference sequence). CDR3 DNA sequence: TGTGCCAGTAGCCCCACAGGGCAAAATCAGCCCCAGCATTTT. Its translation: CASSPTGQNQPQHF.

The V and J genes are TRBV5-1 and TRBJ1-5; tentative D call: TRBD1 (5 bases). CDR3 size: 15 residues. V was cut by 0 bases and J by 0 bases, with 7 bases left in between. Germline V gene data show CDR1 as SGHRS and CDR2 as YFSETQ. CDR3 loop: CASSLGQYSNQPQHF. As DNA, the CDR3 is TGCGCCAGCAGCTTGGGACAGTATAGCAATCAGCCCCAGCATTTT.

V and J are TRBV7-3 and TRBJ2-6, with 9 nucleotides matching TRBD1. After removal of 2 bases from V and 3 bases from J, the junction contained 5 bases not matched to a gene. Germline V gene lookup returns CDR1 SGHTA and CDR2 FQGTGA. This CDR3 comprises 17 residues. The CDR3 region has the DNA TGTGCCAGCAGCTTATTCAGGACAGGGGTTGGGGCCAACGTCCTGACTTTC. It encodes CASSLFRTGVGANVLTF.

The rearrangement joins TRBV6-1 to TRBJ1-5; 10 bases align to TRBD1. Trimming removed 2 bases from V and 4 bases from J; junction bases left unmatched: 8. The CDR3 has 17 amino acids. Germline loops: CDR1 MNHNS, CDR2 SASEGT. This CDR3 reads CASSELGQGRNNQPQHF. The CDR3 nucleotides read TGTGCCAGCAGTGAATTGGGACAGGGGAGGAATAATCAGCCCCAGCATTTT.

V usage is TRBV6-6 and J usage is TRBJ2-3; 10 bases fit TRBD2. This CDR3 has 16 residues. CDR1 is MNHNY, CDR2 SVGAGI, per germline (reference sequence). The V segment lost 1 base and the J segment 5 bases; nucleotides outside the gene matches: 6. The CDR3 loop reads CASSYFTSGKVDTQYF. The CDR3 nucleotides read TGTGCCAGCAGTTACTTTACTAGCGGGAAAGTAGATACGCAGTATTTT.

V usage is TRBV4-1 and J usage is TRBJ2-7; maybe TRBD2 (5 bases). This CDR3 region has 16 residues. CDR1 and CDR2 from the germline V gene are MGHRA and YSYEKL. Trimming shortened V by 2 bases and J by 0 bases, and 14 bases separated the two germline ends. This CDR3 reads CASSQSQTGISYEQYF. DNA for the CDR3: TGCGCCAGCAGCCAATCCCAAACCGGGATCTCCTACGAGCAGTACTTC.

The chain couples TRBV28 to TRBJ2-5; weak D call: TRBD1 (6 bases). V was trimmed by 1 base and J by 3 bases, leaving 15 bases between them. Germline V gene sequence: CDR1 MDHEN, CDR2 SYDVKM. This CDR3 region has 16 residues. CDR3 in DNA: TGTGCCAGCAGTTTATTCGCAGGGGATCCAGAAGAGACCCAGTACTTC. It encodes CASSLFAGDPEETQYF.

This sequence joins TRBV4-1 and TRBJ1-4, with a weak D call TRBD1 (5 bases). Trimming pared 4 bases from V and 4 bases from J, leaving 19 bases between. Looked up from germline, CDR1 is MGHRA and CDR2 is YSYEKL. CDR3 length equals 17 residues. CDR3 loop: CASSPQGRATNNEKLFF. The CDR3 DNA follows: TGCGCCAGCAGCCCTCAGGGCAGAGCTACTAATAATGAAAAACTGTTTTTT.

The chain couples TRBV28 to TRBJ2-2, with TRBD2 matching 8 bases. The CDR3 loop spans 15 amino acids. Germline-derived CDR1 and CDR2 are MDHEN and SYDVKM. V was clipped by 6 bases and J by 4 bases; unmatched bases: 7. The CDR3 DNA reads TGTGCCAGCAGGAAGACTAGCGTAAGCACCGGGGAGCTGTTTTTT. It yields the protein CASRKTSVSTGELFF.

The rearrangement joins TRBV3-1 (or the pseudogene TRBV3-2) to TRBJ1-3, with D possibly being TRBD1 (6 bases). The CDR3 totals 16 residues. In germline, CDR1 is LGHDT, CDR2 YNNKEL (reference sequence). The V end lost 4 bases, the J end lost 0 bases, and 13 bases lay between the germline ends. CDR3 loop: CASSPWDTFSGNTIYF. The CDR3, as DNA: TGTGCCAGCAGCCCCTGGGACACCTTCTCTGGAAACACCATATATTTT.

CDR3 nucleotide sequence: TGTGCCAGCAGTGAATCCCGGGGGATGAACACCATATATTTT. This sequence encodes CASSESRGMNTIYF. The rearrangement uses TRBV2 and TRBJ1-3; tentatively, D is TRBD1 (5 bases). The germline V and J ends were trimmed by 2 bases and 7 bases, with 12 bases remaining between them. The germline gives CDR1 SNHLY, CDR2 FYNNEI. The CDR3 runs to 14 residues.

V and J are TRBV12-5 and TRBJ1-2; TRBD1 agrees at 8 bases. Germline values: CDR1 LGHNT, CDR2 FRNRAP. This CDR3 has 16 residues. V trimming: 1 base; J trimming: 1 base; junction bases outside the gene matches: 5. The CDR3 here is CASGLETGGVNYGYTF. CDR3 sequence (DNA): TGTGCTAGTGGTTTGGAAACAGGGGGTGTTAACTATGGCTACACCTTC.

The chain is built from TRBV5-1 and TRBJ1-2; tentative D call: TRBD1 (6 bases). The CDR3 spans 14 residues. V was clipped by 4 bases and J by 5 bases, with 15 bases between them. From germline, CDR1 is SGHRS and CDR2 YFSETQ. The CDR3 region is CASSPGTSGYGYTF. The CDR3 DNA follows: TGCGCCAGCAGCCCTGGGACATCGGGATATGGCTACACCTTC.